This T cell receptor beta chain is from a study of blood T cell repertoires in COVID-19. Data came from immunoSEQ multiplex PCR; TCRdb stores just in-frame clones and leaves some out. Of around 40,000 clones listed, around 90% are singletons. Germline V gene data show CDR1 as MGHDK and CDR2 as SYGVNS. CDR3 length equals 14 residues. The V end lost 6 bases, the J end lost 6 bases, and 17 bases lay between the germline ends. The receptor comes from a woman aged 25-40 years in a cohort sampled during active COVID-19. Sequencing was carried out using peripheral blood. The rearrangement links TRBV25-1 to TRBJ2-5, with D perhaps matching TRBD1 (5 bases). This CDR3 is CASSPPWTPKTQYF. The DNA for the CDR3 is TGTGCCAGCAGCCCCCCCTGGACACCCAAGACCCAGTACTTC.